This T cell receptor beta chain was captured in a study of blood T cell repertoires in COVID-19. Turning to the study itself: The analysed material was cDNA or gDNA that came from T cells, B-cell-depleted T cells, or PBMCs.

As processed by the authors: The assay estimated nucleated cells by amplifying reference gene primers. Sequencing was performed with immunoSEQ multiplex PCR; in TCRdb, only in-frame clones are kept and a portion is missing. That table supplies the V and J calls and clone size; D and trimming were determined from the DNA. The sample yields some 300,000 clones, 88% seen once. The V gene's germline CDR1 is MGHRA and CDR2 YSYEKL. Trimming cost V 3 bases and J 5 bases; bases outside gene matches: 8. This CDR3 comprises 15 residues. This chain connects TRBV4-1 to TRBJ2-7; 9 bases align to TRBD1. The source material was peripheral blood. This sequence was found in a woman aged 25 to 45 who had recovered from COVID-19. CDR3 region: CASSHLGQGRHEQYF. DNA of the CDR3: TGCGCCAGCAGCCACCTAGGACAGGGGCGGCACGAGCAGTACTTC.